This T cell receptor (beta chain) was documented in a study of blood T cell repertoires in COVID-19. Study in general: Some COVID-19 samples were acute and others convalescent; all came from the United States, Italy and Spain. The cDNA or gDNA used as material had been derived from T cells, B-cell-depleted T cells, or PBMCs.

This study enrolled people aged about 18 to 90 from about 26 US geographic areas. Clinical history reported by participants formed the basis on which cohorts were assigned. The germline gives CDR1 WSHSY, CDR2 SAAADI. V trimming: 6 bases; J trimming: 5 bases; junction bases outside the gene matches: 9. The CDR3 covers 14 residues. Some clones are missing from TCRdb's copy, which holds only in-frame ones; the method was immunoSEQ multiplex PCR. The sample lists 100,000 to 150,000 clones, roughly four fifths occurring once. The chain is built from TRBV10-2 and TRBJ2-5, with 7 bases that match TRBD2. The sample taken for sequencing was PBMCs or T cells enriched from blood (not recorded which). The sequence was obtained from a man between 35 and 55 years old with acute COVID-19. CDR3 DNA sequence: TGCGCCAGCAGCCAGCAGACTAGCCGGGAGACCCAGTACTTC. This translates into CASSQQTSRETQYF.